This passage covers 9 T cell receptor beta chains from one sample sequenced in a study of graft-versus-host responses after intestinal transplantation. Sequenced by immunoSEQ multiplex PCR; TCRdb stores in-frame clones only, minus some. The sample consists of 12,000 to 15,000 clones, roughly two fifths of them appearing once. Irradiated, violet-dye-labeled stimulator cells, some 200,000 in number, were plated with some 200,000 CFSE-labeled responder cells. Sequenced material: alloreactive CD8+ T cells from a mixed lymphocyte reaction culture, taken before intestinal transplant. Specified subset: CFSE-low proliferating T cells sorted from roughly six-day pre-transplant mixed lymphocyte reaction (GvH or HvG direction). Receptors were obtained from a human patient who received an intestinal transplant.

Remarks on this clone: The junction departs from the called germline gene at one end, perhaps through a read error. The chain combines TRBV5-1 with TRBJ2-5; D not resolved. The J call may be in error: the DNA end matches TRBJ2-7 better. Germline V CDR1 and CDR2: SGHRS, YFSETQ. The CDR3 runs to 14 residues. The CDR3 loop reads CASSLGLGSHEQYF. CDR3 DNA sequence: TGCGCCAGCAGCTTGGGTCTGGGCTCCCACGAGCAGTACTTC.

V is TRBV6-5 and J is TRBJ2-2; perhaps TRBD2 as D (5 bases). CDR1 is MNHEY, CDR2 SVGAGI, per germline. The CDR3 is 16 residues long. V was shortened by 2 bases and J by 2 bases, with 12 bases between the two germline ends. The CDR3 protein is CASSYDVAGNTGELFF. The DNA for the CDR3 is TGTGCCAGCAGTTACGACGTTGCGGGCAACACCGGGGAGCTGTTTTTT.

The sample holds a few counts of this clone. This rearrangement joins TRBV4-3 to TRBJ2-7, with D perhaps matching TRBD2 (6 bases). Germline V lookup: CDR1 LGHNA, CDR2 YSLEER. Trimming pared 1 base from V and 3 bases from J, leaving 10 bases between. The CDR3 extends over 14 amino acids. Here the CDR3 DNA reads TGCGCCAGCAGCCAAGTCCGGGGGAGCTACGAGCAGTACTTC. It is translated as CASSQVRGSYEQYF.

In nucleotides, the CDR3 is TGTGCCAGCAGCCCTCAGGGGCTAGCCGGAAACACCATATATTTT. Residues: CASSPQGLAGNTIYF. The chain carries TRBV9 and TRBJ1-3; tentative D call: TRBD1 (6 bases). The V end was cut by 4 bases, the J end by 4 bases, with 15 bases between. The CDR3 runs 15 residues. Germline V gene data show CDR1 as SGDLS and CDR2 as YYNGEE. Combining the CDR3 with reference TRBV9 and TRBJ1-3 gives the whole variable domain DSGVTQTPKHLITATGQRVTLRCSPRSGDLSVYWYQQSLDQGLQFLIQYYNGEERAKGNILERFSAQQFPDLHSELNLSSLELGDSALYFCASSPQGLAGNTIYFGEGSWLTVV.

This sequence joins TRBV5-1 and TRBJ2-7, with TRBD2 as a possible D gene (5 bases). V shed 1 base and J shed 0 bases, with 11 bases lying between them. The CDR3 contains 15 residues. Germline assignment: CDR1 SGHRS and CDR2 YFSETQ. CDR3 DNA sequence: TGCGCCAGCAGCTTGTATGCGGGTAGCTCCTACGAGCAGTACTTC. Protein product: CASSLYAGSSYEQYF.

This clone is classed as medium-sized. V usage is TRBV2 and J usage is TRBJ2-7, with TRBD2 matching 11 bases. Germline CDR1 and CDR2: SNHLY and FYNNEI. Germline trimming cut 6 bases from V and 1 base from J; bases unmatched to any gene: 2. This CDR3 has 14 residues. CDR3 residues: CASRGLADSYEQYF. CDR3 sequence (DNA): TGTGCCAGCAGGGGACTAGCGGATTCCTACGAGCAGTACTTC. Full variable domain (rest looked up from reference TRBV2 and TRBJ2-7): EPEVTQTPSHQVTQMGQEVILRCVPISNHLYFYWYRQILGQKVEFLVSFYNNEISEKSEIFDDQFSVERPDGSNFTLKIRSTKLEDSAMYFCASRGLADSYEQYFGPGTRLTVT.

Here the CDR3 reads CASGFSGRVQPQHF. CDR3 in DNA: TGTGCTAGTGGTTTCTCAGGGAGGGTTCAGCCCCAGCATTTT. This chain links TRBV12-5 with TRBJ1-5; D perhaps matches TRBD1 (5 bases). Germline V CDR1 and CDR2: LGHNT, FRNRAP. This CDR3 is built from 14 residues. Trimming pared 3 bases from V and 6 bases from J, leaving 12 bases between.

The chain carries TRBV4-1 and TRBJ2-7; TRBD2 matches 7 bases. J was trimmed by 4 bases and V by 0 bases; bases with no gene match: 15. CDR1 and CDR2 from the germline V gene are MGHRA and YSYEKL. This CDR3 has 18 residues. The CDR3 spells CASSQEGGSLSGRYEQYF. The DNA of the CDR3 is TGCGCCAGCAGCCAAGAGGGGGGGAGTTTGTCGGGAAGGTACGAGCAGTACTTC.

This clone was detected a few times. The CDR3 coding sequence is TGTGCCAGCCCTGGGACAGTATGCAATGAGCAGTTCTTC. It encodes CASPGTVCNEQFF. The V and J genes are TRBV6-4 and TRBJ2-1; 7 positions match TRBD1. The CDR3 covers 13 residues. Germline values: CDR1 MRHNA, CDR2 SNTAGT. Trimming at V came to 8 bases and at J to 6 bases, leaving 7 bases not matched to a gene.